This T cell receptor beta chain was retrieved from a study of blood T cell repertoires in COVID-19. TCRdb's copy holds only in-frame clones and misses some; the assay was immunoSEQ multiplex PCR. The sample lists over 120,000 clones; over 80% were seen once. The CDR3 contains 13 residues. Germline V gives CDR1 GTSNPN, CDR2 SVGIG (reference sequence). The germline V and J ends were trimmed by 0 bases and 2 bases, with 5 bases remaining between them. This clone was found once. The chain links TRBV30 to TRBJ1-5; D is ambiguous. The origin of this receptor is a man aged 45 to 65 who had recovered from COVID-19. Material for sequencing was peripheral blood. CDR3 loop: CAWSVQGNQPQHF. The DNA of the CDR3 is TGTGCCTGGAGTGTGCAGGGCAATCAGCCCCAGCATTTT.